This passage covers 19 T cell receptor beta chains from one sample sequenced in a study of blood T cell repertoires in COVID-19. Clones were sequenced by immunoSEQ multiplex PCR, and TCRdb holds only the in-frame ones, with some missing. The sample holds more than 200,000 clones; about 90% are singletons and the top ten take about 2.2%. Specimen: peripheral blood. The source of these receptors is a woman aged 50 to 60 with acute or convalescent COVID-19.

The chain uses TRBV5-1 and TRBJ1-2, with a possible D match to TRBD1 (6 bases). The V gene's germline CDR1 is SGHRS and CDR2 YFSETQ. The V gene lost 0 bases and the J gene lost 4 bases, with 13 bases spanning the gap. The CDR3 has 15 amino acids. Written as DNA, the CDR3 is TGCGCCAGCAGCTTGGGGGACACAAAGTTCTATGGCTACACCTTC. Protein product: CASSLGDTKFYGYTF.

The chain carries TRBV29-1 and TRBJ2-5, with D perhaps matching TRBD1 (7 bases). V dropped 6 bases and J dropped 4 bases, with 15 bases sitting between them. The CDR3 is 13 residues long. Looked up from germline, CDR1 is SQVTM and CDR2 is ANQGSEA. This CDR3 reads CSVRGRGLETQYF. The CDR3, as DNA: TGCAGCGTGCGGGGAAGGGGGCTAGAGACCCAGTACTTC.

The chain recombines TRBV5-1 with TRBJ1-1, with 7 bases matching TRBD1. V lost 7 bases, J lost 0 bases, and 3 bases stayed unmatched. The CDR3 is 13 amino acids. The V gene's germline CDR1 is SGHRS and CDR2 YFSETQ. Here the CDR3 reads CASGDSMNTEAFF. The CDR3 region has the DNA TGCGCCAGCGGGGACAGCATGAACACTGAAGCTTTCTTT.

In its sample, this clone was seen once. CDR3 nucleotides: TGCAGCGTTGATAGACAGGGGGCGGCCGGGGAGCTGTTTTTT. Protein sequence: CSVDRQGAAGELFF. The V and J genes are TRBV29-1 and TRBJ2-2; 10 positions agree with TRBD1. The CDR3 has 14 amino acids. J lost 6 bases, V lost 3 bases, and 4 bases had no gene match. Germline V lookup: CDR1 SQVTM, CDR2 ANQGSEA.

CDR3 DNA: TGTGCCAGCAGCCAAGGGCCAGGGGGCGTTTCACCCCTCCACTTT. As protein: CASSQGPGGVSPLHF. The chain is built from TRBV4-2 and TRBJ1-6, with 8 nucleotides matching TRBD1. The CDR3 runs to 15 residues. The V gene end was trimmed by 1 base and the J gene end by 9 bases; junction bases not matched to a gene: 5. CDR1 is LGHNA, CDR2 YNFKEQ, per germline.

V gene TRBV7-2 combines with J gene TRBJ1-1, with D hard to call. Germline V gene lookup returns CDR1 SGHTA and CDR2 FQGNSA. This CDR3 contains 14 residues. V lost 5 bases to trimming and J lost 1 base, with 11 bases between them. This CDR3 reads CASSTGLENTEAFF. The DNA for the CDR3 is TGTGCCAGCAGCACCGGACTGGAGAACACTGAAGCTTTCTTT.

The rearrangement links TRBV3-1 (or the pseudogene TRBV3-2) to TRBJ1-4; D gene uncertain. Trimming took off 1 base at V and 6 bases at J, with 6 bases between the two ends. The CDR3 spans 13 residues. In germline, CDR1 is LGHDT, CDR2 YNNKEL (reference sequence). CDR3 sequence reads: CASSQGDYEKLFF. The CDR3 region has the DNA TGTGCCAGCAGCCAAGGTGACTATGAAAAACTGTTTTTT.

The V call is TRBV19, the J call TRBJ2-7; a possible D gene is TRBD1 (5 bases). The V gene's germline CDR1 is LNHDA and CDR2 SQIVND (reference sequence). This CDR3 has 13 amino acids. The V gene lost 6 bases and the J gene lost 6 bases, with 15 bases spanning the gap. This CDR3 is CASSRDRSLEQYF. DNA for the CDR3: TGTGCCAGTAGCCGTGACAGATCCCTCGAGCAGTACTTC.

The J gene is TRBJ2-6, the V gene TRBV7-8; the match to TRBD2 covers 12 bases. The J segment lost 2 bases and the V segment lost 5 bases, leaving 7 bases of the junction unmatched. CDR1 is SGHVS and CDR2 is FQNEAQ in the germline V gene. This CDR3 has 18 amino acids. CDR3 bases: TGTGCCAGCAGCCCTGCAGGACTAGCGGGAACTGGGGCCAACGTCCTGACTTTC. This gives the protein CASSPAGLAGTGANVLTF.

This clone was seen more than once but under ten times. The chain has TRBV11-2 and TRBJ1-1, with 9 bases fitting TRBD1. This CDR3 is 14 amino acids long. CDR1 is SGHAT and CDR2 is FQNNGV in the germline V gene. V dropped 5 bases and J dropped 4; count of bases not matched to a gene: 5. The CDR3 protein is CASSTRDRATEAFF. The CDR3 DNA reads TGTGCCAGCAGCACCCGGGACAGGGCCACTGAAGCTTTCTTT.

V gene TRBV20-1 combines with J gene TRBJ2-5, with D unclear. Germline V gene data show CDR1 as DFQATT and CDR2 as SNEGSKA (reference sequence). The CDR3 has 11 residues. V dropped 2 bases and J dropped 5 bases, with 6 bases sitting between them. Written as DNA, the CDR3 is TGCAGTGCTAGAAGAGAGGAGACCCAGTACTTC. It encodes CSARREETQYF.

The CDR3 coding sequence is TGTGCCAGCAGCCAAAGCGGGGCCTCTAATGAAAAACTGTTTTTT. Its translation is CASSQSGASNEKLFF. The chain joins TRBV7-6 to TRBJ1-4; perhaps TRBD1 as D (5 bases). The CDR3 totals 15 residues. Germline V CDR1 and CDR2: SGHVS, FNYEAQ. Trimming removed 5 bases at V and 3 bases at J, with 13 bases between. Full variable domain (remainder filled in from reference TRBV7-6 and TRBJ1-4): GAGVSQSPRYKVTKRGQDVALRCDPISGHVSLYWYRQALGQGPEFLTYFNYEAQQDKSGLPNDRFSAERPEGSISTLTIQRTEQRDSAMYRCASSQSGASNEKLFFGSGTQLSVL.

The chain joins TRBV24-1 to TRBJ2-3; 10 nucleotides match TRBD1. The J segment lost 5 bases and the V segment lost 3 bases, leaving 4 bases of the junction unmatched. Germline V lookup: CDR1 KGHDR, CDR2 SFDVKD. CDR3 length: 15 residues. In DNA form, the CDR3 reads TGTGCCACCAGTGATCCGCGGACAGGGGGAGATACGCAGTATTTT. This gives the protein CATSDPRTGGDTQYF.

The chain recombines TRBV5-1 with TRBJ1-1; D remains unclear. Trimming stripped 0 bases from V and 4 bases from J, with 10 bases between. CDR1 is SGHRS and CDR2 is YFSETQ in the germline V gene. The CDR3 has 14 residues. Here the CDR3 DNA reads TGCGCCAGCAGCTTGGTCCTAGAGGGCACTGAAGCTTTCTTT. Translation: CASSLVLEGTEAFF.

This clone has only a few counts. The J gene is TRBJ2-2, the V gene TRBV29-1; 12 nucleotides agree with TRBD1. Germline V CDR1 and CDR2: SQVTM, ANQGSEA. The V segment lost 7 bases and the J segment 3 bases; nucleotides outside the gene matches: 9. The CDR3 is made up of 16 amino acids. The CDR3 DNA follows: TGCAGCGCCGCTCTCCGGGACAGGGGGCACACCGGGGAGCTGTTTTTT. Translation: CSAALRDRGHTGELFF.

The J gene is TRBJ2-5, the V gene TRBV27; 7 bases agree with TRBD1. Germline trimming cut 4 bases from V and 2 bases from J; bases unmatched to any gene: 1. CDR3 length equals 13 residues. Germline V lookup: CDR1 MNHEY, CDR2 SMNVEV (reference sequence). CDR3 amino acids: CASSWGQQETQYF. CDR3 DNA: TGTGCCAGCAGTTGGGGACAGCAAGAGACCCAGTACTTC.

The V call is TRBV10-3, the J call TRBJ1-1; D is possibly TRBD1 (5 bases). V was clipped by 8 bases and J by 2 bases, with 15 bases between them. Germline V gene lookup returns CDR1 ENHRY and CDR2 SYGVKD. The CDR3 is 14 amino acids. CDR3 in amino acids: CAIQALGGNTEAFF. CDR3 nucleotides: TGTGCCATCCAAGCCCTCGGGGGAAACACTGAAGCTTTCTTT.

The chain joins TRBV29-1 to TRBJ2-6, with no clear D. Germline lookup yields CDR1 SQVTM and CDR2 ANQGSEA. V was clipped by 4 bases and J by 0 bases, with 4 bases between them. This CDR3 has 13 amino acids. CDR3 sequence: CSVVVSGANVLTF. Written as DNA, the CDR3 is TGCAGCGTTGTAGTCTCTGGGGCCAACGTCCTGACTTTC.

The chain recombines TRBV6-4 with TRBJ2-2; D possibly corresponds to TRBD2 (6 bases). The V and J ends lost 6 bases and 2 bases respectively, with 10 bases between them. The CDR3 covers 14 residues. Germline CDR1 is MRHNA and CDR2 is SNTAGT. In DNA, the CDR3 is TGTGCCAGCAGGCGGGACGCTAACACCGGGGAGCTGTTTTTT. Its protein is CASRRDANTGELFF.